The 26 T cell receptor beta chains reported below all come from one sample, sequenced in a study of shared clonotypes between healthy human individuals. The repertoire was sequenced with immunoSEQ multiplex PCR; TCRdb's copy has only in-frame clones and lacks some. Of 450,000 to 600,000 clones in the sample, roughly 78% were seen once. Sequenced sample: PBMCs. The receptors stem from a woman in her 40s in good health. Some clones in this sample may be carry-over from other donors' samples.

The chain combines TRBV7-8 with TRBJ2-7; weak D call: TRBD1 (5 bases). The V end was cut by 3 bases, the J end by 4 bases, with 7 bases between. Germline CDR1 is SGHVS and CDR2 is FQNEAQ. CDR3 length: 12 residues. The CDR3 region has the DNA TGTGCCAGCAGCTTTGGGGCATACGAGCAGTACTTC. Amino acids: CASSFGAYEQYF.

This clone was seen once. The CDR3, as DNA: TGCAGCGTGGGACAAGAGACCCAGTACTTC. It specifies CSVGQETQYF. The rearrangement links TRBV29-1 to TRBJ2-5, with unresolved D. The CDR3 is made up of 10 amino acids. Germline V gene lookup returns CDR1 SQVTM and CDR2 ANQGSEA. Trimming removed 6 bases at V and 2 bases at J, with 4 bases between.

V is TRBV28 and J is TRBJ2-1, with 11 nucleotides matching TRBD2. This CDR3 has 12 residues. V trimming: 6 bases; J trimming: 13 bases; junction bases outside the gene matches: 5. Germline values: CDR1 MDHEN, CDR2 SYDVKM. Written as DNA, the CDR3 is TGTGCCAGCAGAGGGACTAGCGGTCAACAGTTCTTC. Translating it yields CASRGTSGQQFF.

The table lists this clone with a few counts. The chain employs TRBV6-5 and TRBJ2-3, with 12 bases aligning to TRBD2. The CDR3 spans 16 residues. CDR1 MNHEY and CDR2 SVGAGI come from the germline V gene. Germline trimming cut 7 bases from V and 5 bases from J; bases unmatched to any gene: 10. CDR3 nucleotides: TGTGCCAGCATTTATCTAGCGGGAGGGCCTGTAGATACGCAGTATTTT. Residues: CASIYLAGGPVDTQYF.

V gene TRBV5-1 combines with J gene TRBJ1-1, with 7 bases that match TRBD1. This CDR3 contains 16 residues. Germline V gives CDR1 SGHRS, CDR2 YFSETQ. V lost 3 bases and J lost 2; bases outside the gene matches: 10. This CDR3 reads CASSSDPTGSNTEAFF. For the CDR3, the DNA is TGCGCCAGCAGCTCAGACCCGACAGGGTCAAACACTGAAGCTTTCTTT.

This clone was seen once. This rearrangement joins TRBV5-4 to TRBJ2-7; TRBD2 matches 9 bases. The trim removed 4 bases at V and 5 bases at J, leaving 7 bases unmatched. This CDR3 has 14 amino acids. Germline loops: CDR1 SGHNT, CDR2 YYREEE (reference sequence). CDR3 loop: CASSPRTSANEQYF. The CDR3 nucleotides are TGTGCCAGCAGCCCGCGGACTAGCGCAAACGAGCAGTACTTC.

The J gene is TRBJ2-7, the V gene TRBV18, with 8 bases lining up with TRBD2. V shed 5 bases and J 2 bases; nucleotides not matched to a gene: 11. CDR3 size: 16 residues. Per germline, CDR1 KGHSH and CDR2 LQKENI. The CDR3 DNA is TGTGCCAGCTCATCCGCCCTACTAGCGGCCCCCTACGAGCAGTACTTC. This sequence encodes CASSSALLAAPYEQYF.

The chain links TRBV18 to TRBJ2-7; D call uncertain. Germline values: CDR1 KGHSH, CDR2 LQKENI. The CDR3 is made up of 16 amino acids. The ends were cut back, 2 bases at V and 2 bases at J, with 16 bases in the middle. This CDR3 reads CASSPGSPLITYEQYF. CDR3 nucleotides: TGTGCCAGCTCACCAGGCTCACCTCTGATTACCTACGAGCAGTACTTC.

The chain combines TRBV28 with TRBJ1-2; maybe TRBD1 (5 bases). Germline CDR1 MDHEN, CDR2 SYDVKM. The CDR3 spans 14 residues. V shed 1 base and J shed 4 bases, with 10 bases lying between them. The CDR3 reads CASSLLSGGYGYTF. CDR3 bases: TGTGCCAGCAGTTTATTGTCTGGGGGCTATGGCTACACCTTC.

This clone was seen a few times. This rearrangement joins TRBV18 to TRBJ1-5; TRBD1 might be the D (5 bases). The CDR3 has 13 amino acids. From germline, CDR1 is KGHSH and CDR2 LQKENI. Trimming cost V 9 bases and J 3 bases, with 12 bases left between them. The CDR3 nucleotides are TGTGCCAGTACAGGAGACTACAATCAGCCCCAGCATTTT. Encoded protein: CASTGDYNQPQHF.

The chain combines TRBV5-4 with TRBJ1-5; no firm D call. CDR1 and CDR2 (germline): SGHNT, YYREEE (reference sequence). V shed 2 bases and J shed 0 bases, with 15 bases lying between them. The CDR3 has 17 amino acids. CDR3: CASSLEMAEISNQPQHF. In DNA, the CDR3 is TGTGCCAGCAGCTTAGAAATGGCGGAGATTAGCAATCAGCCCCAGCATTTT.

This clone was seen just once. The chain recombines TRBV28 with TRBJ1-1, with D unclear. The germline V gene encodes CDR1 MDHEN and CDR2 SYDVKM. CDR3 size: 11 residues. V was trimmed by 3 bases and J by 11 bases, leaving 10 bases between them. CDR3 sequence reads: CASSFMERAFF. DNA for the CDR3: TGTGCCAGCAGTTTCATGGAACGGGCTTTCTTT.

The chain has TRBV19 and TRBJ1-5, with TRBD1 matching 7 bases. The CDR3 runs to 15 residues. The trim removed 6 bases at V and 0 bases at J, leaving 5 bases unmatched. In germline, CDR1 is LNHDA, CDR2 SQIVND (reference sequence). This CDR3 is CASSRQGYSNQPQHF. The CDR3, as DNA: TGTGCCAGTAGCAGACAGGGCTATAGCAATCAGCCCCAGCATTTT.

This clone came up once. The chain uses TRBV6-6 and TRBJ2-7, with a weak D call TRBD2 (5 bases). This CDR3 is built from 13 residues. Trimming removed 2 bases at V and 0 bases at J, with 5 bases between. Germline CDR1 reads MNHNY; CDR2 reads SVGAGI (reference sequence). The CDR3 sequence is CASSYRDSYEQYF. CDR3 nucleotide sequence: TGTGCCAGCAGTTACCGGGACTCCTACGAGCAGTACTTC.

About this clone: Relative to the germline gene, one junction end is altered; a read error may explain this. The chain carries TRBV25-1 and TRBJ1-2; D is uncertain. The CDR3 contains 13 residues. The germline gives CDR1 MGHDK, CDR2 SYGVNS. CDR3 nucleotide sequence: TGTGCCGGCAGTGCCGTTTGGGGAGAAGGCTACACCTTC. Its protein product is CAGSAVWGEGYTF.

The chain carries TRBV28 and TRBJ1-1; D call uncertain. The CDR3 has 11 amino acids. The V gene lost 5 bases and the J gene lost 7 bases, with 8 bases spanning the gap. Germline CDR1 MDHEN, CDR2 SYDVKM. The CDR3 coding sequence is TGTGCCAGCAGTCGCAACCGTGAAGCTTTCTTT. Residues: CASSRNREAFF.

The chain couples TRBV18 to TRBJ2-1; D may be TRBD1 (6 bases). The CDR3 is 15 residues long. V was clipped by 3 bases and J by 5 bases, with 14 bases between them. Germline-derived CDR1 and CDR2 are KGHSH and LQKENI. The CDR3 DNA sequence: TGTGCCAGCTCACCTCCACCAGGGGTCGACAATGAGCAGTTCTTC. Amino acid sequence: CASSPPPGVDNEQFF.

With regard to this clone: The same CDR3 is also encoded by other DNA sequences in this sample. The rearrangement joins TRBV7-9 to TRBJ2-7; perhaps TRBD1 as D (6 bases). V lost 5 bases, J lost 4 bases, and 12 bases lay in between. This CDR3 region has 13 residues. Germline loops: CDR1 SEHNR, CDR2 FQNEAQ (reference sequence). DNA for the CDR3: TGTGCCAGCAGCCGGACGGACAGTTACGAGCAGTACTTC. Translation: CASSRTDSYEQYF.

The rearrangement links TRBV9 to TRBJ2-1; 10 nucleotides match TRBD2. Germline loops: CDR1 SGDLS, CDR2 YYNGEE. The CDR3 runs to 15 residues. V dropped 4 bases and J dropped 6; count of bases not matched to a gene: 7. DNA of the CDR3: TGTGCCAGCAGCTCCAGGACTAGCGGTCGCAATGAGCAGTTCTTC. Its protein is CASSSRTSGRNEQFF.

The chain has TRBV4-3 and TRBJ1-4, with D hard to call. Deletions cut 0 bases from V and 0 bases from J, with 14 bases between. The CDR3 runs to 18 residues. CDR1 and CDR2 (germline): LGHNA, YSLEER. This CDR3 is CASSQDYHGISTNEKLFF. As DNA, the CDR3 is TGCGCCAGCAGCCAAGATTACCATGGGATCTCAACTAATGAAAAACTGTTTTTT.

The chain couples TRBV28 to TRBJ1-2; tentative D call: TRBD1 (5 bases). Trimming pared 2 bases from V and 3 bases from J, leaving 19 bases between. The CDR3 sequence is 17 residues long. Per the germline V gene, CDR1 is MDHEN and CDR2 is SYDVKM. This CDR3 is CASSLLARGVIDYGYTF. The CDR3 region has the DNA TGTGCCAGCAGTTTACTGGCCCGGGGGGTAATAGACTATGGCTACACCTTC.

V and J are TRBV27 and TRBJ2-5, with 12 nucleotides matching TRBD1. Germline CDR1 is MNHEY and CDR2 is SMNVEV (reference sequence). The CDR3 is made up of 14 amino acids. With V trimmed by 8 bases and J by 4 bases, 5 bases remained unmatched. CDR3 sequence (DNA): TGTGCCAGCCGGGACAGGGGGCGCCCAGAGACCCAGTACTTC. Protein sequence: CASRDRGRPETQYF.

This clone was counted between two and nine times. The chain joins TRBV10-1 to TRBJ1-2; TRBD1 is a possible D gene (6 bases). The CDR3 sequence is 14 residues long. Trimming removed 5 bases from V and 6 bases from J, with 16 bases in between. Germline loops: CDR1 WNHNN, CDR2 SYGVQD (reference sequence). CDR3 region: CASSIQGSRNGYTF. The DNA of the CDR3 is TGCGCCAGCAGTATTCAGGGGTCTAGGAATGGCTACACCTTC.

The chain links TRBV19 to TRBJ2-7, with D maybe TRBD1 (7 bases). Trimming took 1 base from V and 0 from J, leaving 16 bases between them. CDR3 length equals 17 residues. Germline CDR1 reads LNHDA; CDR2 reads SQIVND (reference sequence). The DNA for the CDR3 is TGTGCCAGTAGTATAGCTTGGAGGGGACAGTACTCCTACGAGCAGTACTTC. This translates into CASSIAWRGQYSYEQYF. Filled out from reference TRBV19 and TRBJ2-7, the complete variable domain reads DGGITQSPKYLFRKEGQNVTLSCEQNLNHDAMYWYRQDPGQGLRLIYYSQIVNDFQKGDIAEGYSVSREKKESFPLTVTSAQKNPTAFYLCASSIAWRGQYSYEQYFGPGTRLTVT.

The chain uses TRBV28 and TRBJ2-7, with unresolved D. CDR3 length: 13 residues. CDR1 is MDHEN, CDR2 SYDVKM, per germline. Trimming took off 3 bases at V and 2 bases at J, with 8 bases between the two ends. The CDR3 bases are TGTGCCAGCAGTTTTGGCGGAACCTACGAGCAGTACTTC. Its translation is CASSFGGTYEQYF.

A word on this clone: Other DNA sequences in the same sample also yield this CDR3. This chain joins TRBV30 and TRBJ1-3, with D unclear. Germline CDR1 GTSNPN, CDR2 SVGIG (reference sequence). V gave up 0 bases and J gave up 0 bases, with 3 bases separating them. The CDR3 is made up of 13 amino acids. The chain's CDR3 is CAWSVSSGNTIYF. CDR3 nucleotide sequence: TGTGCCTGGAGTGTTTCCTCTGGAAACACCATATATTTT.